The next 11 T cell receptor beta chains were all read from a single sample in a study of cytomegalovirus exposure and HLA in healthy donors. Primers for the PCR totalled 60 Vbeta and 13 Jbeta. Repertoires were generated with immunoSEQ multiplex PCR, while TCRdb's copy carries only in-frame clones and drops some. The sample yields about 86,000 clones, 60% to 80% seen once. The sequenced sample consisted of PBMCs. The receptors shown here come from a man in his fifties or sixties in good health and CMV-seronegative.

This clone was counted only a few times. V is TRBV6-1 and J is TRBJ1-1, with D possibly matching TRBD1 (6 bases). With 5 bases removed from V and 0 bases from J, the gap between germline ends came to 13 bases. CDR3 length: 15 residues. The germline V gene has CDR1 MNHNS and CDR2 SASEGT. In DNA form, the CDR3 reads TGTGCCAGCAGTTCCCTGGACAGAGTGAACACTGAAGCTTTCTTT. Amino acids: CASSSLDRVNTEAFF.

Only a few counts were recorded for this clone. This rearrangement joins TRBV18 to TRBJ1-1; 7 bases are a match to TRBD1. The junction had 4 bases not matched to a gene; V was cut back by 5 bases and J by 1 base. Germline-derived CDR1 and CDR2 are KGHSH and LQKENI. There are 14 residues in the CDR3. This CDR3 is CASSTGTANTEAFF. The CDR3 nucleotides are TGTGCCAGCTCAACCGGGACAGCGAACACTGAAGCTTTCTTT.

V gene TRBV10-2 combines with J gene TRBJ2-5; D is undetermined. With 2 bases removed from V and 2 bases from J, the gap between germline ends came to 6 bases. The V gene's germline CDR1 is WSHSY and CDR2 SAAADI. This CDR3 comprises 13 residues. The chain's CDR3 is CASSETSQETQYF. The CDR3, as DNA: TGCGCCAGCAGTGAGACTTCTCAAGAGACCCAGTACTTC.

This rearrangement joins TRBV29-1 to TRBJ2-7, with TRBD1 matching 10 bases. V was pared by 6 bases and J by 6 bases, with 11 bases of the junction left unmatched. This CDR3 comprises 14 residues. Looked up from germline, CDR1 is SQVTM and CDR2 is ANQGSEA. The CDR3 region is CSVNLRDRGSEQYF. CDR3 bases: TGCAGCGTCAATCTCCGGGACAGGGGTTCCGAGCAGTACTTC.

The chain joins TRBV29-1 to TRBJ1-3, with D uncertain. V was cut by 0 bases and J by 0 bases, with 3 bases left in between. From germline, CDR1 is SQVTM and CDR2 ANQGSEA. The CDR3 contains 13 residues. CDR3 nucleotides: TGCAGCGTTGAAGAGAGCTCTGGAAACACCATATATTTT. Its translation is CSVEESSGNTIYF.

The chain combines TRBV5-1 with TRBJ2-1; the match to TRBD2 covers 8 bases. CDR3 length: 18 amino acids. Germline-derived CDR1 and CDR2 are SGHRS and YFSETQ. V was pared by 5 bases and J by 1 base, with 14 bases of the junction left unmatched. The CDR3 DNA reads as TGCGCCAGCAGTTTACCGTCCCTCAGCGGGGGATCCTACAATGAGCAGTTCTTC. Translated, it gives CASSLPSLSGGSYNEQFF. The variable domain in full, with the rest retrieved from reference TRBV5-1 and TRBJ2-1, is KAGVTQTPRYLIKTRGQQVTLSCSPISGHRSVSWYQQTPGQGLQFLFEYFSETQRNKGNFPGRFSGRQFSNSRSEMNVSTLELGDSALYLCASSLPSLSGGSYNEQFFGPGTRLTVL.

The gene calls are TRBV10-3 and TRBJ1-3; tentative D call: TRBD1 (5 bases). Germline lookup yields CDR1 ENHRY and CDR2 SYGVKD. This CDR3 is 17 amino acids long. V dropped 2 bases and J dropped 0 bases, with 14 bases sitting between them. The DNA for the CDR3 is TGTGCCATCAGTGAGGTCGGCGGGGGGGGCTCTGGAAACACCATATATTTT. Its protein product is CAISEVGGGGSGNTIYF.

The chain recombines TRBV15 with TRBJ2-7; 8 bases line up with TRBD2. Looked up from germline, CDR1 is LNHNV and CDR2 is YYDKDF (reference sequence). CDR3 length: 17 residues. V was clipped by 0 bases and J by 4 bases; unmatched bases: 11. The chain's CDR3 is CATSRERSGRLIYEQYF. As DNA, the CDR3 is TGTGCCACCAGCAGAGAGAGGAGCGGGAGACTTATATACGAGCAGTACTTC.

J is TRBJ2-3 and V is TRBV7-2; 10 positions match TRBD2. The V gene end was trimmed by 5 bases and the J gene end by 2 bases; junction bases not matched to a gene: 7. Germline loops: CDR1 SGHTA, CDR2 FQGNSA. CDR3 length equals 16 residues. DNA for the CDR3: TGTGCCAGCAGCAGAAATAGCGGGGGGACCACAGATACGCAGTATTTT. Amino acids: CASSRNSGGTTDTQYF.

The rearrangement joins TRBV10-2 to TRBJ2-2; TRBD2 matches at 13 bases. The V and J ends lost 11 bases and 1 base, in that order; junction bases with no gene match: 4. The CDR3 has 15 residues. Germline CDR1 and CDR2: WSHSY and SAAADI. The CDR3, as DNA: TGCGCCGGAACTAGCGGGGGGGAGAACACCGGGGAGCTGTTTTTT. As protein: CAGTSGGENTGELFF.

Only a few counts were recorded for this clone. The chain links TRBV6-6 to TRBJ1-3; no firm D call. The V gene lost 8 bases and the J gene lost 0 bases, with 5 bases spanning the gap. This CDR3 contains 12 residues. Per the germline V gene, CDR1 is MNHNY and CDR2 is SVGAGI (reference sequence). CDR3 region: CASEGSGNTIYF. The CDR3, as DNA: TGTGCCAGCGAGGGCTCTGGAAACACCATATATTTT.